This TCR beta chain was found in a study of human T cells and chemical hapten exposure. The wider study: Application of 0.01% DPC to the upper back was done by patch test, with a reading at 6 days.

The sample's time point: pre-sensitization, week 0. Treatment reported: therapeutic diphenylcyclopropenone sensitization with weekly scalp DPC. The library labeled individual cDNA molecules by adding unique molecular identifiers to them. TCRdb reanalysed the RACE reads using MiXCR and keeps one entry per CDR3 protein. The sample has around 300,000 distinct CDR3 sequences; approximately 7.5% are singletons. This clonotype was picked up a small number of times. What it recognizes is unknown. Germline loops: CDR1 LNHNV, CDR2 YYDKDF (reference sequence). There are 16 residues in the CDR3. The V segment lost 3 bases and the J segment 1 base; nucleotides outside the gene matches: 6. Study-level results: The study found that PT1 expanded TCR counts correlated positively with patch test score. DPC sensitization did not alter TCRs above 1 in 1000 frequency.

The sequencing used whole blood, collected in connection with sensitization to the hapten diphenylcyclopropenone (DPC). The sequence derives from a man aged 18 to 29 with alopecia areata. Some clones in this sample may be carry-over from other donors' samples. J is TRBJ1-5 and V is TRBV15, with 7 bases matching TRBD1. DNA for the CDR3: TGTGCCACCAGCAGGCACAGGGGTACAAGCAATCAGCCCCAGCATTTT. Protein sequence: CATSRHRGTSNQPQHF. The whole variable domain, filled in from reference TRBV15 and TRBJ1-5, reads DAMVIQNPRYQVTQFGKPVTLSCSQTLNHNVMYWYQQKSSQAPKLLFHYYDKDFNNEADTPDNFQSRRPNTSFCFLDIRSPGLGDTAMYLCATSRHRGTSNQPQHFGDGTRLSIL.